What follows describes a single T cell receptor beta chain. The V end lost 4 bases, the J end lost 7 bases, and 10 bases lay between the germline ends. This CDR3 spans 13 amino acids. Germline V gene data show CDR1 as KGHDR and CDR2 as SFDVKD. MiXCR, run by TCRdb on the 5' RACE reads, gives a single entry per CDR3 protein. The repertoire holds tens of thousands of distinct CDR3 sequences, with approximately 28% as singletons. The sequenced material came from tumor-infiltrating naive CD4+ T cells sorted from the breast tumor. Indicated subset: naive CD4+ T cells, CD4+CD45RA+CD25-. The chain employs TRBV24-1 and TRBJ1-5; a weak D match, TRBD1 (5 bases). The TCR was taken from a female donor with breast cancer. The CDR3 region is CATSESGTQPQHF. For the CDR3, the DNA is TGTGCCACCAGTGAATCCGGGACCCAGCCCCAGCATTTT.